The sequence of this TCR beta chain was determined in a study of T cells in Graves' hyperthyroidism and ophthalmopathy. The study, taken as a whole, reports: In blood, most of the thyroid clonotypes expanded above 0.001 were also present.

Germline V lookup: CDR1 SNHLY, CDR2 FYNNEI. This CDR3 region has 16 residues. V shed 2 bases and J shed 1 base, with 11 bases lying between them. This clonotype was picked up many times. What it recognizes is unknown. RNA transcripts were the template for amplifying TCR beta CDR3 regions. HTBI primers were employed in a first-round RT-PCR of the TCR CDR3. TCRdb itself ran the multiplex PCR reads through MiXCR, one entry per CDR3 protein. The table has roughly 720,000 distinct CDR3 sequences, approximately 15% seen once. Sequencing was done on a sample of blood. The chain is built from TRBV2 and TRBJ2-2; a weak D match, TRBD2 (6 bases). This sequence originates from a man in his fifties with Graves' hyperthyroidism. In DNA, the CDR3 is TGTGCCAGCAGTGAACAGGGACTCCGGAACACCGGGGAGCTGTTTTTT. Its protein product is CASSEQGLRNTGELFF.